Shown below are 31 T cell receptor beta chains from a single sample sequenced in a study of blood T cell repertoires in COVID-19 (dated by TCRdb to about 2020). Receptors were amplified or captured by the immunoSEQ multiplex PCR assay. In its TCRdb copy, this immuneACCESS table keeps in-frame sequences only and misses some clones. Where compared with another copy, unresolved V genes explain less than half of these, and the others have no known cause. The sample table shows hundreds of thousands of clones, and roughly 89% are seen once. The ten largest clones take up 5.5% to 7.5% of the sample. The sequenced sample consisted of PBMCs or T cells enriched from blood (not recorded which). The receptors originated from a woman in her thirties or forties who had recovered from COVID-19.

The chain couples TRBV28 to TRBJ1-4; no clear D. Germline V lookup: CDR1 MDHEN, CDR2 SYDVKM. There are 13 residues in the CDR3. V lost 8 bases and J 0 bases, leaving 7 bases between the germline ends. CDR3 loop: CASYSSTNEKLFF. In nucleotides, the CDR3 is TGTGCCAGCTACAGCTCAACTAATGAAAAACTGTTTTTT. The complete variable domain, with remaining parts taken from reference TRBV28 and TRBJ1-4, reads DVKVTQSSRYLVKRTGEKVFLECVQDMDHENMFWYRQDPGLGLRLIYFSYDVKMKEKGDIPEGYSVSREKKERFSLILESASTNQTSMYLCASYSSTNEKLFFGSGTQLSVL.

The chain employs TRBV7-9 and TRBJ1-4, with D perhaps matching TRBD1 (5 bases). CDR1 SEHNR and CDR2 FQNEAQ come from the germline V gene (reference sequence). The CDR3 has 16 amino acids. V was clipped by 2 bases and J by 7 bases, with 17 bases between them. In nucleotides, the CDR3 is TGTGCCAGCAGCTTAAACGTGGTCAGGGTGGGTGAAAAACTGTTTTTT. Its protein is CASSLNVVRVGEKLFF.

The sample holds one count of this clone. The chain combines TRBV15 with TRBJ1-4; TRBD1 aligns across 7 bases. The CDR3 has 14 residues. Germline CDR1 reads LNHNV; CDR2 reads YYDKDF (reference sequence). V dropped 5 bases and J dropped 6; count of bases not matched to a gene: 6. The CDR3 loop is CATSARDRDEKLFF. CDR3 in DNA: TGTGCCACCAGCGCCCGGGACAGAGATGAAAAACTGTTTTTT. Looking up the rest from reference TRBV15 and TRBJ1-4 gives the full variable domain: DAMVIQNPRYQVTQFGKPVTLSCSQTLNHNVMYWYQQKSSQAPKLLFHYYDKDFNNEADTPDNFQSRRPNTSFCFLDIRSPGLGDTAMYLCATSARDRDEKLFFGSGTQLSVL.

The chain is built from TRBV18 and TRBJ1-2; the D gene is possibly TRBD1 (6 bases). The CDR3 sequence is 16 residues long. Trimming removed 3 bases at V and 4 bases at J, with 18 bases between. Looked up from germline, CDR1 is KGHSH and CDR2 is LQKENI. The CDR3 is CASSPPRWGPFYGYTF. The CDR3 nucleotides read TGTGCCAGCTCACCCCCCCGCTGGGGGCCCTTCTATGGCTACACCTTC.

The rearrangement links TRBV5-6 to TRBJ1-2; 7 bases are a match to TRBD1. Germline V CDR1 and CDR2: SGHDT, YYEEEE. The CDR3 covers 16 residues. V shed 2 bases and J 2 bases; nucleotides not matched to a gene: 9. The CDR3 DNA sequence: TGTGCCAGCAGCTTAAGAGGGACAGTATCAAACTATGGCTACACCTTC. Protein product: CASSLRGTVSNYGYTF.

The CDR3, as DNA: TGCGCCAGCAGCCAAGTTGGGTCGATCCTAGCGTATGGCTACACCTTC. As protein: CASSQVGSILAYGYTF. This rearrangement joins TRBV4-1 to TRBJ1-2, with D hard to call. V was cut by 1 base and J by 5 bases, with 17 bases left in between. The CDR3 has 16 amino acids. CDR1 is MGHRA and CDR2 is YSYEKL in the germline V gene.

The V call is TRBV5-4, the J call TRBJ2-3; D perhaps matches TRBD2 (5 bases). The CDR3 extends over 17 amino acids. V was clipped by 4 bases and J by 6 bases, with 24 bases between them. CDR1 is SGHNT, CDR2 YYREEE, per germline (reference sequence). CDR3 nucleotide sequence: TGTGCCAGCAGCCCCTCGTGGCAGCGGAGTAGGGCTGATACGCAGTATTTT. Encoded protein: CASSPSWQRSRADTQYF.

This chain links TRBV30 with TRBJ2-1; possibly TRBD1 for D (5 bases). V lost 2 bases, J lost 9 bases, and 14 bases lay in between. The CDR3 is made up of 13 amino acids. Germline V gives CDR1 GTSNPN, CDR2 SVGIG (reference sequence). In DNA, the CDR3 is TGTGCCTGGAGTTCCTTGGGGCCCTCTGAGCAGTTCTTC. Protein product: CAWSSLGPSEQFF.

This chain joins TRBV7-2 and TRBJ1-6; D not certain. Germline V CDR1 and CDR2: SGHTA, FQGNSA. The CDR3 has 16 residues. V lost 5 bases to trimming and J lost 3 bases, with 14 bases between them. DNA for the CDR3: TGTGCCAGCAGCCTATTCCTAGGTGGCTATAATTCACCCCTCCACTTT. It translates to CASSLFLGGYNSPLHF.

V is TRBV2 and J is TRBJ1-5; no clear D gene. Germline V gene data show CDR1 as SNHLY and CDR2 as FYNNEI. The CDR3 loop spans 14 amino acids. With 1 base removed from V and 5 bases from J, the gap between germline ends came to 9 bases. In DNA form, the CDR3 reads TGTGCCAGCAGTGAAGGGGCAGATGATCAGCCCCAGCATTTT. It is translated as CASSEGADDQPQHF.

The chain couples TRBV7-9 to TRBJ2-1; 11 bases are a match to TRBD2. Germline CDR1 and CDR2: SEHNR and FQNEAQ (reference sequence). The CDR3 has 15 residues. The V and J ends lost 5 bases and 8 bases, in that order; junction bases with no gene match: 8. The CDR3 sequence: CASSPLAGVGYEQFF. The CDR3 DNA is TGTGCCAGCAGCCCACTAGCGGGAGTAGGCTATGAGCAGTTCTTC.

In DNA, the CDR3 is TGTGCCAGCAGCGTGGGACAGGCGAACACCGGGGAGCTGTTTTTT. This codes for CASSVGQANTGELFF. The chain couples TRBV9 to TRBJ2-2; TRBD1 aligns across 8 bases. The CDR3 sequence is 15 residues long. V gave up 2 bases and J gave up 0 bases; unmatched junction bases: 0. CDR1 and CDR2 from the germline V gene are SGDLS and YYNGEE.

This chain links TRBV7-9 with TRBJ2-3, with 7 bases identical to TRBD1. Germline V CDR1 and CDR2: SEHNR, FQNEAQ (reference sequence). The CDR3 has 15 amino acids. V dropped 5 bases and J dropped 2; count of bases not matched to a gene: 7. CDR3 bases: TGTGCCAGCAGCCCAGACAGGGAATTCACAGATACGCAGTATTTT. Residues: CASSPDREFTDTQYF.

The chain has TRBV18 and TRBJ1-3; TRBD1 matches at 9 bases. The length of the CDR3 is 16 residues. The trim removed 5 bases at V and 0 bases at J, leaving 5 bases unmatched. Per the germline V gene, CDR1 is KGHSH and CDR2 is LQKENI. CDR3 in amino acids: CASSDGTGSSGNTIYF. The CDR3 DNA reads as TGTGCCAGCTCAGACGGGACAGGGAGCTCTGGAAACACCATATATTTT.

The chain carries TRBV28 and TRBJ2-5; D uncertain. The germline CDR1 and CDR2 sequences are MDHEN and SYDVKM. The V end lost 4 bases, the J end lost 5 bases, and 2 bases lay between the germline ends. This CDR3 has 10 residues. The CDR3 region has the DNA TGTGCCAGCAGTTCTGAGACCCAGTACTTC. Translated: CASSSETQYF.

This chain links TRBV7-2 with TRBJ2-2; 11 bases map to TRBD2. The germline V gene encodes CDR1 SGHTA and CDR2 FQGNSA. The V gene end was trimmed by 2 bases and the J gene end by 7 bases; junction bases not matched to a gene: 6. The CDR3 totals 16 residues. CDR3 sequence (DNA): TGTGCCAGCAGCTTACTAGCGGGAGGAGGGGGCGGGGAGCTGTTTTTT. Encoded protein: CASSLLAGGGGGELFF. Drawing the rest from reference TRBV7-2 and TRBJ2-2, the complete variable domain is GAGVSQSPSNKVTEKGKDVELRCDPISGHTALYWYRQSLGQGLEFLIYFQGNSAPDKSGLPSDRFSAERTGGSVSTLTIQRTQQEDSAVYLCASSLLAGGGGGELFFGEGSRLTVL.

V gene TRBV24-1 combines with J gene TRBJ1-2; D perhaps matches TRBD1 (5 bases). Trimming removed 5 bases at V and 8 bases at J, with 8 bases between. Germline CDR1 reads KGHDR; CDR2 reads SFDVKD. The CDR3 runs to 11 residues. CDR3 loop: CATSGPGGYTF. The CDR3 nucleotides are TGTGCCACCAGTGGACCAGGGGGCTACACCTTC.

The gene calls are TRBV19 and TRBJ2-2; 7 bases are a match to TRBD1. Germline assignment: CDR1 LNHDA and CDR2 SQIVND (reference sequence). This CDR3 has 14 amino acids. V was clipped by 5 bases and J by 6 bases; unmatched bases: 6. The CDR3 protein is CASSLGGGPGELFF. In DNA, the CDR3 is TGTGCCAGTAGTTTAGGGGGCGGTCCCGGGGAGCTGTTTTTT. Using reference TRBV19 and TRBJ2-2 for the parts outside the CDR3, the full variable domain is DGGITQSPKYLFRKEGQNVTLSCEQNLNHDAMYWYRQDPGQGLRLIYYSQIVNDFQKGDIAEGYSVSREKKESFPLTVTSAQKNPTAFYLCASSLGGGPGELFFGEGSRLTVL.

This rearrangement joins TRBV6-6 to TRBJ1-5; D is undetermined. V lost 2 bases to trimming and J lost 4 bases, with 12 bases between them. In germline, CDR1 is MNHNY, CDR2 SVGAGI (reference sequence). This CDR3 is built from 15 residues. The chain's CDR3 is CASSYMRLGNQPQHF. CDR3 DNA: TGTGCCAGCAGTTACATGCGACTTGGGAATCAGCCCCAGCATTTT.

The chain employs TRBV5-1 and TRBJ2-3, with TRBD2 matching 7 bases. The germline CDR1 and CDR2 sequences are SGHRS and YFSETQ. V shed 3 bases and J 5 bases; nucleotides not matched to a gene: 6. This CDR3 is built from 14 residues. The CDR3 region is CASSWTGTKDTQYF. The DNA for the CDR3 is TGCGCCAGCAGCTGGACCGGGACTAAAGATACGCAGTATTTT.

This clone was found a few times. The chain employs TRBV14 and TRBJ1-1; tentatively, D is TRBD1 (5 bases). The germline V and J ends were trimmed by 1 base and 3 bases, with 30 bases remaining between them. The CDR3 length is 21 residues. Germline V gene data show CDR1 as SGHDN and CDR2 as FVKESK. This CDR3 reads CASSQGPPRRGIYEGHTEAFF. The CDR3 DNA follows: TGTGCCAGCAGCCAAGGCCCCCCGCGGCGGGGGATATATGAGGGGCACACTGAAGCTTTCTTT. Together with reference TRBV14 and TRBJ1-1, the CDR3 gives the full variable domain: EAGVTQFPSHSVIEKGQTVTLRCDPISGHDNLYWYRRVMGKEIKFLLHFVKESKQDESGMPNNRFLAERTGGTYSTLKVQPAELEDSGVYFCASSQGPPRRGIYEGHTEAFFGQGTRLTVV.

In its sample, this clone was seen a few times. The chain couples TRBV19 to TRBJ1-1; D not certain. The V and J ends lost 1 base and 4 bases respectively, with 7 bases between them. The CDR3 runs to 13 residues. Germline CDR1 LNHDA, CDR2 SQIVND (reference sequence). In nucleotides, the CDR3 is TGTGCCAGTAGTATAGGAGGAAGCACTGAAGCTTTCTTT. It translates to CASSIGGSTEAFF.

This sequence joins TRBV2 and TRBJ1-2; 10 positions match TRBD1. Germline loops: CDR1 SNHLY, CDR2 FYNNEI. V gave up 8 bases and J gave up 4 bases; unmatched junction bases: 10. CDR3 length: 15 amino acids. The CDR3 DNA reads TGTGCCAGCCTCGGCGGGACAGGGGTCCCCTATGGCTACACCTTC. This sequence encodes CASLGGTGVPYGYTF.

This chain links TRBV2 with TRBJ1-6; 7 bases agree with TRBD1. This CDR3 spans 16 amino acids. Germline CDR1 and CDR2: SNHLY and FYNNEI. V dropped 6 bases and J dropped 6; count of bases not matched to a gene: 11. The CDR3 DNA reads as TGTGCCAGCAGCCGGGACGTAGGACAGGTTAATTCACCCCTCCACTTT. Its translation: CASSRDVGQVNSPLHF.

This sequence joins TRBV5-1 and TRBJ2-3, with 10 bases fitting TRBD2. This CDR3 contains 15 residues. The germline V gene has CDR1 SGHRS and CDR2 YFSETQ. With V trimmed by 3 bases and J by 4 bases, 5 bases remained unmatched. CDR3 sequence (DNA): TGCGCCAGCAGCTCGAGCGGGAGGGGGGCAGATACGCAGTATTTT. Its protein is CASSSSGRGADTQYF.

The V and J genes are TRBV27 and TRBJ2-5, with TRBD1 identical over 11 bases. Trimming took 6 bases from V and 5 from J; bases not matched to a gene: 5. CDR1 and CDR2 from the germline V gene are MNHEY and SMNVEV (reference sequence). The CDR3 is 14 amino acids. This CDR3 is CASSVGTGGETQYF. For the CDR3, the DNA is TGTGCCAGCAGCGTAGGGACAGGGGGGGAGACCCAGTACTTC.

Only a few counts were recorded for this clone. The chain links TRBV5-4 to TRBJ2-3; D is ambiguous. The CDR3 loop spans 13 amino acids. The ends were cut back, 4 bases at V and 3 bases at J, with 9 bases in the middle. The germline CDR1 and CDR2 sequences are SGHNT and YYREEE (reference sequence). The CDR3 DNA follows: TGTGCCAGCAGCCGAGACGGGACAGATACGCAGTATTTT. Its protein is CASSRDGTDTQYF.

This chain uses TRBV5-8 with TRBJ2-3; D gene ambiguous. Trimming took 4 bases from V and 3 from J, leaving 12 bases between them. Germline V lookup: CDR1 SGHTS, CDR2 YDEGEE. The CDR3 runs to 14 residues. The CDR3 region has the DNA TGTGCCAGCAGCGCCGTCCGGTGGACAGATACGCAGTATTTT. It specifies CASSAVRWTDTQYF.

This clone was found a few times. V gene TRBV7-9 combines with J gene TRBJ2-7; TRBD2 is a possible D gene (5 bases). The ends were cut back, 4 bases at V and 3 bases at J, with 10 bases in the middle. Germline V CDR1 and CDR2: SEHNR, FQNEAQ (reference sequence). This CDR3 is 13 amino acids long. CDR3 residues: CASSYGENYEQYF. In DNA, the CDR3 is TGTGCCAGCAGCTACGGGGAGAACTACGAGCAGTACTTC.

V is TRBV5-1 and J is TRBJ2-2; TRBD1 agrees at 7 bases. The CDR3 covers 16 residues. V lost 1 base and J lost 0; bases outside the gene matches: 3. The germline V gene has CDR1 SGHRS and CDR2 YFSETQ. CDR3 residues: CASSLTGQTNTGELFF. The CDR3 nucleotides are TGCGCCAGCAGCTTGACGGGACAGACGAACACCGGGGAGCTGTTTTTT.

This chain uses TRBV5-6 with TRBJ2-3, with 7 bases lining up with TRBD1. CDR1 is SGHDT, CDR2 YYEEEE, per germline. V was pared by 1 base and J by 0 bases, with 5 bases of the junction left unmatched. The CDR3 totals 16 residues. The CDR3, as DNA: TGTGCCAGCAGCTTGTACAGGGGTGGGAGCACAGATACGCAGTATTTT. Translating it yields CASSLYRGGSTDTQYF. Full variable domain (rest looked up from reference TRBV5-6 and TRBJ2-3): DAGVTQSPTHLIKTRGQQVTLRCSPKSGHDTVSWYQQALGQGPQFIFQYYEEEERQRGNFPDRFSGHQFPNYSSELNVNALLLGDSALYLCASSLYRGGSTDTQYFGPGTRLTVL.